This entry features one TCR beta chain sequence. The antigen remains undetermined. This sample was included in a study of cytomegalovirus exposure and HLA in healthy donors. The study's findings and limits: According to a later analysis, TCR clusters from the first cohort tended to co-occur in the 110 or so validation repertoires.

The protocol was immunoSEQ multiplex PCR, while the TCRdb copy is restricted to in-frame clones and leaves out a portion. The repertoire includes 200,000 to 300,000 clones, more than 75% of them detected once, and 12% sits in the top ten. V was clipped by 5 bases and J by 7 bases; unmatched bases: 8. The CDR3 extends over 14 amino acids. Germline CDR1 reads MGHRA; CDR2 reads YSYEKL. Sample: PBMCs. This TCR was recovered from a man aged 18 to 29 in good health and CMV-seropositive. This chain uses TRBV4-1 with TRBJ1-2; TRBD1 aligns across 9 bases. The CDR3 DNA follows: TGCGCCAGCAGCACATTACAGGGGGCGCCTGGCTACACCTTC. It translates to CASSTLQGAPGYTF.